This TCR beta chain comes out of a study of cytomegalovirus exposure and HLA in healthy donors (dated by TCRdb to about 2017). Background for the entire study: According to an earlier analysis of around 600 of the donors, 150 million to 200 million T cells yielded 117 million unique TCR beta sequences and approximately 280 Gb of sequence data. Approximately 300 gigabases of sequencing data and tens of millions of unique TCR sequences were included in an early release covering about 700 HLA-typed donors. All discovery cohort repertoires had been generated using a single sequencing platform. Besides the first cohort of roughly 700 subjects, a separate validation cohort made up of 95 to 150 different subjects was used. In an earlier analysis of several hundred of the donors, high-throughput TCR beta sequencing was used to judge whether each TCR beta V gene segment behaved as functional or pseudogenic. Across some 400 genotyped donors of the cohort, an average of approximately 200,000 unique TCR beta nucleotide sequences per donor were sequenced, and roughly a sixth of those sequences were non-productive. HLA typing covered class I and class II loci at four-digit resolution. The later analysis used no new phenotypic data to find candidate immune exposures, relying instead on TCR beta sequences and their occurrence across donors. The number of typed donors differed by locus: roughly 629-630 for A, B, C, DRB1 and DQB1; 522 for DQA1; 606 for DPA1; and roughly 490 for DPB1. Of the approximately 400 genotyped donors, 81% were placed in the genetic ancestry cluster associated with self-reported Caucasian donors. Donor age, sex, ethnicity and CMV serostatus were compiled together with the repertoire data. To predict cytomegalovirus infection status, the study combined high-throughput TCR immunosequencing, statistical association of individual TCRs with disease status, and machine learning. Four to six DR-DQ haplotypes were handled as single units for association and clustering because linkage in the cohort was strong. To study patterns of TCR occurrence, a later analysis re-analyzed previously published TCR beta repertoires from 500 to 850 donors and added high-resolution HLA genotyping. The aim of the study was to test whether cataloging public T cell receptors could identify signatures of past pathogen exposure. Using immunosequencing, the study profiled T cell repertoires from 666 subjects and related those repertoires to cytomegalovirus serostatus. A later genetic analysis took genome-wide SNP genotypes for about three fifths of the roughly 700 donors and used that subset as a discovery cohort. The investigation overall reported the following: While some public TCRs were present in many individuals, most TCR sequences turned up only very rarely across donors. Presence/absence analyses assumed roughly uniform sequencing depth across donors, an assumption that may not hold. Because HLA typing was missing for some donors at each locus, association tests included only the typed subset. Compared with the roughly 670-donor mean, donors in an Asian-associated ancestry cluster had fewer N-insertions in productive TCRs, according to a later genetic analysis. Some IMGT-functional V segments, including TRBV6-2 and TRBV6-3, could not be told apart with the 87-base-pair reads, so those segments were excluded. A further reported finding was that TCR beta sequences accurately predicted the HLA-A and HLA-B alleles for most subjects in the first cohort. A group of highly shared sequence variants was considered likely to be a technical artifact of the sequencing pipeline. According to a later analysis, TCR association rates differed among HLA loci, with DRB1 alleles showing the most associated TCRs and HLA-C alleles showing the fewest. When HLA alleles, especially DR and DQ, strongly co-occurred, attributing TCR associations to individual alleles was difficult. Linkage disequilibrium might explain the correlated functional status among segregating V segments, but an unknown experimental factor could not be excluded. Compared with equally common non-associated chains, HLA-associated TCR beta chains in a later analysis were more clonally expanded and had lower generation probabilities. In an earlier analysis of 500 to 650 of the donors, most TCR beta V segments appeared in productive rearrangements about 90% or about 30% of the time, broadly matching IMGT annotations. An association between a missense DCLRE1C variant and V-gene and J-gene trimming of TCR beta chains was found in a later genetic analysis and replicated in an independent cohort. Immune exposure information for the cohort was limited to CMV serostatus. It was suggested by the authors that the approach could potentially be generalized to other disease states and immunological phenotypes. In a later analysis, most CMV-associated TCR beta chains were found to appear HLA-restricted, with HLA associations seemingly driven largely by CMV exposure. The study gave a list of about 150 TCR beta chains associated with cytomegalovirus. The earlier analysis of nearly 600 of the donors excluded 15 to 20 rarely observed V segments, including chromosome 9 orphons, because counts were too low. This cohort had only TCR beta chains sequenced, and the lack of alpha or paired-chain data limited which features could be detected. A later analysis associated 15,000 to 20,000 TCR beta sequences with specific HLA alleles at a false discovery rate of 0.05. Several of the top co-occurrence clusters appeared to be linked to parvovirus B19, influenza, CMV and Epstein-Barr virus, according to a later analysis. Three of the identified cytomegalovirus-associated TCR beta chains were confirmed in vitro to be specific for cytomegalovirus antigens. In both the original and validation cohorts, the classifier was reported to diagnose cytomegalovirus status with high specificity and sensitivity.

The CDR3 sequence holds 14 residues, the cysteine and phenylalanine included. Left in the record is the CDR3 DNA by itself, 42 bases read in frame from the first base. CDR1 and CDR2 are read off the germline V gene as SGHRS and YFSETQ. Relative to germline, V is 0 bases shorter and J is 2 bases shorter, with 9 bases between their ends. The cohort was made up of about 610 healthy bone marrow donors. All cohort members were sampled while nominally healthy, although unrecorded immune exposures were likely present. The donor was CMV seronegative and was included in the group of hundreds of seronegative cohort members. Each donor provided a peripheral blood sample, and peripheral blood mononuclear cells were used for TCR beta sequencing. The Qiagen DNeasy Blood Extraction Kit was used to extract genomic DNA from the blood cell samples. Libraries were made using the immunoSEQ multiplex PCR assay. A mixture of 60 forward primers for TCR Vbeta segments and 13 reverse primers for TCR Jbeta segments was used in the multiplex PCR. Amplification of the CDR3 region of rearranged TCR beta genes was performed with a multiplex PCR assay on genomic DNA. On the Illumina HiSeq System, the amplified TCR beta libraries were sequenced as 87-base-pair reads. Turning to the authors' computational methods: In a later analysis, tens of millions of unique TCR beta chains were counted across the roughly 610 repertoires, and approximately 11 million of these chains were shared by at least two donors. Raw reads were error-corrected and collapsed into unique sequences by a nearest-neighbor algorithm in which closely related sequences were merged to remove PCR and sequencing errors. To assign V, D and J gene segments, CDR3 sequences were aligned to IMGT reference sequences. For a sequence to be retained, at least a six-nucleotide match to both a V gene segment and a J gene segment was required. A rearrangement counted as productive if the CDR3 had no stop codons and remained in frame with V and J, and every other rearrangement counted as non-productive. Following IMGT convention, CDR3 was defined as the stretch from the second conserved V-encoded cysteine to the conserved J-encoded phenylalanine. Sequences without an unambiguous match to a single V gene segment were excluded from the earlier analysis of about 630 of the donors. An earlier analysis of under 750 of the donors called V segments functional above 56.7% productive rearrangements and segregating when the between-donor standard deviation exceeded 5%. To diagnose cytomegalovirus status from the catalog of TCR beta chain sequences, a statistical classification framework was built. V and J gene assignment, in a later analysis, came from comparing TCR nucleotide sequences with IMGT/GENE-DB human TR gene sequences. Using the TCRdist pipeline, a later analysis assigned CDR3 sequences along with most-parsimonious VDJ recombination scenarios. In a later analysis, every TCR beta chain was defined by the combination of its CDR3 amino acid sequence and its V-gene family, and reads without a unique V-gene family were dropped. To address suspected cross-contamination and a sequencing artifact, a later analysis removed roughly 640 highly shared, low-generation-probability nucleotide sequences. A later analysis calculated a clonal expansion index for each public chain from normalized within-repertoire ranks of inferred template counts. Generation probabilities in a later analysis came from a VDJ recombination model fitted to out-of-frame rearrangements, and those results were checked against IGoR. In a later analysis, hypergeometric tests were used to score TCR-TCR, TCR-HLA and TCR-CMV co-occurrence, with a repertoire-size bias correction applied to TCR pairs. False discovery rates were estimated in a later analysis by permuting HLA or CMV assignments 20 times. In a later analysis, co-occurring TCRs were grouped using DBSCAN, with TCRdist sequence similarity added in when clustering inside HLA-allele-positive subsets. Repertoires with fewer than 30,000 or more than 120,000 public chains were left out of co-occurrence clustering, as were five repertoires with anomalous nucleotide sharing. Entries here come from immuneACCESS through TCRdb and include only in-frame sequences with V and J called. Some clones fail to appear in such tables; in the studies checked, an unresolved V gene covers under half of the shortfall, and the cause of the remainder is unknown. V and J calls and clone size are those listed in that table; D and trimming were worked out from the DNA. The table for this sample lists approximately 190,000 clones. The top ten clonotypes cover roughly 0.7% of the sample.

Worth noting for this clone: What this receptor recognizes is not known.

This sequence uses TRBV5-1 and TRBJ2-7; the D segment could be TRBD2, given 6 matching bases. What was sequenced was PBMCs. The sequence came from a boy aged 5 to 17 in good health and CMV-seronegative. The CDR3 region reads CASSLAGTPYEQYF. The nucleotide sequence reads as follows: TGCGCCAGCAGCTTGGCCGGGACTCCCTACGAGCAGTACTTC.